Included here is one TCR beta chain sequence, with context. The antigen is not known. V gave up 3 bases and J gave up 1 base, with 12 bases separating them. The CDR3 contains 15 residues. The germline V gene has CDR1 MGHRA and CDR2 YSYEKL. RNA, once extracted, was reverse transcribed into cDNA for use as the sequencing template. Data came from immunoSEQ multiplex PCR; TCRdb stores just in-frame clones and leaves some out. In the table there are about 140,000 clones, approximately 56% of which are singletons. The data derive from a study of CD8+ T cells in alopecia areata. General study points: Sequencing of scalp samples also captures resident alphabeta T cells of normal skin.

The clonotype originates from a human donor in good health. The chain carries TRBV4-1 and TRBJ1-2; the D is unclear. The sample taken for sequencing was CD8+ T cells sorted from blood. Written as DNA, the CDR3 is TGCGCCAGCAGCCAGGGATTACAGATTAACTATGGCTACACCTTC. Its protein product is CASSQGLQINYGYTF.